The sequence of this T cell receptor (beta chain) was determined in a study of blood T cell repertoires in COVID-19. Germline CDR1 and CDR2: KGHDR and SFDVKD. The ends were cut back, 4 bases at V and 4 bases at J, with 13 bases in the middle. The CDR3 loop spans 16 amino acids. Authors' data handling: From reference gene primer amplification, estimates of nucleated cell counts were derived. Clones were sequenced by immunoSEQ multiplex PCR, and TCRdb holds only the in-frame ones, with some missing. The V and J calls and clone size come from that table; D and trimming were worked out from the DNA. Among approximately 75,000 clones listed, around nine tenths were seen once.

The material sequenced was peripheral blood. The chain uses TRBV24-1 and TRBJ1-6; D remains unclear. The source of this sequence is a human donor in a cohort sampled during active COVID-19. CDR3: CATSDGRRGYNSPLHF. CDR3 DNA sequence: TGTGCCACCAGTGACGGCCGTCGGGGTTATAATTCACCCCTCCACTTT.